A selection of T cell receptor beta chains follows, all from one sample in a study of PD-1 blockade in classical Hodgkin lymphoma. Produced via immunoSEQ multiplex PCR; TCRdb's table is partial and in-frame only. The sample shows over 75,000 clones, 90% of them seen only once. Sequencing used peripheral blood mononuclear cells (PBMCs), obtained before the fourth cycle of nivolumab. The receptors originated from a human donor with classical Hodgkin lymphoma. Each CDR3 is given with its conserved first and last residue. The D gene is left open where the match is weak. The size entry is marked missing in some rows and otherwise reads once, few, many or a size class.

j_call: TRBJ1-2
d_call: .
v_call: TRBV6-6
clone_size: .
cdr3_nt: TGTGCCAGCAGTTACCCGGGGAGAGGGTCCGGCTATGGCTACACCTTC
cdr3_aa: CASSYPGRGSGYGYTF

j_call: TRBJ2-2
d_call: .
v_call: TRBV27
clone_size: .
cdr3_nt: TGTGCCAGCAGTTTATCGGACGGTCCCAAAGGAACCGGGGAGCTGTTTTTT
cdr3_aa: CASSLSDGPKGTGELFF

j_call: TRBJ2-7
d_call: .
v_call: TRBV6-5
clone_size: .
cdr3_nt: TGTGCCAGCAGTTACTCGGGGGCGGGGGTCTCCTACGAGCAGTACTTC
cdr3_aa: CASSYSGAGVSYEQYF

j_call: TRBJ2-3
d_call: TRBD2
v_call: TRBV19
clone_size: .
cdr3_nt: TGTGCCAGTAGTATCACCGGGGGGGGCTCAGATACGCAGTATTTT
cdr3_aa: CASSITGGGSDTQYF

j_call: TRBJ1-6
d_call: .
v_call: TRBV7-6
clone_size: .
cdr3_nt: TGTGCCAGCAGCTCTATACAGGGCTATAATTCACCCCTCCACTTT
cdr3_aa: CASSSIQGYNSPLHF

j_call: TRBJ1-1
d_call: .
v_call: TRBV7-9
clone_size: once
cdr3_nt: TGTGCCAGCAGCTCCCCCTACACTGAAGCTTTCTTT
cdr3_aa: CASSSPYTEAFF

j_call: TRBJ1-5
d_call: TRBD1
v_call: TRBV18
clone_size: .
cdr3_nt: TGTGCCAGCTCACCACCCGGGACAGGGAGTAGTCAGCCCCAGCATTTT
cdr3_aa: CASSPPGTGSSQPQHF

j_call: TRBJ2-5
d_call: TRBD1
v_call: TRBV7-7
clone_size: .
cdr3_nt: TGTGCCAGCAGCTTAGACAGGGGGCGGGAGACCCAGTACTTC
cdr3_aa: CASSLDRGRETQYF

j_call: TRBJ2-5
d_call: TRBD1
v_call: TRBV5-6
clone_size: .
cdr3_nt: TGTGCCAGCAGCTTGGACAGGGGGCGGCTGCAAGAGACCCAGTACTTC
cdr3_aa: CASSLDRGRLQETQYF

j_call: TRBJ1-4
d_call: TRBD1
v_call: TRBV2
clone_size: .
cdr3_nt: TGTGCCAGCAGTTGGGACAGGGTGGAAAAACTGTTTTTT
cdr3_aa: CASSWDRVEKLFF

j_call: TRBJ1-5
d_call: .
v_call: TRBV6-1
clone_size: .
cdr3_nt: TGTGCCACTTCCGCGAACAGGGACTTGGATCAGCCCCAGCATTTT
cdr3_aa: CATSANRDLDQPQHF

j_call: TRBJ2-7
d_call: .
v_call: TRBV9
clone_size: .
cdr3_nt: TGTGCCAGCAGCGTAGAGGACAGCTCCTACGAGCAGTACTTC
cdr3_aa: CASSVEDSSYEQYF

j_call: TRBJ1-2
d_call: TRBD1
v_call: TRBV30
clone_size: .
cdr3_nt: TGTGCCTGGGCCAGACAGGGAGGGGGGTATGGCTACACCTTC
cdr3_aa: CAWARQGGGYGYTF

j_call: TRBJ2-7
d_call: .
v_call: TRBV6-1
clone_size: .
cdr3_nt: TGTGCCAGCAGCCCCCGCAGTGTCGTATCCTACGAGCAGTACTTC
cdr3_aa: CASSPRSVVSYEQYF

j_call: TRBJ2-7
d_call: TRBD1
v_call: TRBV5-1
clone_size: .
cdr3_nt: TGCGCCAGCAGCTTACCCAGGGGGACACTCGGATCCTACGAGCAGTACTTC
cdr3_aa: CASSLPRGTLGSYEQYF

j_call: TRBJ2-2
d_call: .
v_call: TRBV12-2
clone_size: few
cdr3_nt: TGTGCAAGTCGCTCAGAGGGGGGGGCCCCGGGGACCGGGGAGCTGTTTTTT
cdr3_aa: CASRSEGGAPGTGELFF

j_call: TRBJ2-3
d_call: .
v_call: TRBV7-7
clone_size: .
cdr3_nt: TGTGCCAGCAGCTTTGGAACCGACACAGATACGCAGTATTTT
cdr3_aa: CASSFGTDTDTQYF

j_call: TRBJ2-5
d_call: .
v_call: TRBV5-6
clone_size: .
cdr3_nt: TGTGCCAGCAGCTTTCGGGACCCTCAGACCCAGTACTTC
cdr3_aa: CASSFRDPQTQYF

j_call: TRBJ2-7
d_call: TRBD1
v_call: TRBV7-9
clone_size: .
cdr3_nt: TGTGCCAGCAGCTTACTACAGGGGTCGGCCCTTGGGAAGTACTTC
cdr3_aa: CASSLLQGSALGKYF

j_call: TRBJ1-1
d_call: .
v_call: TRBV7-9
clone_size: many
cdr3_nt: TGTGCCAGCATCTTGCCGTTGAACACTGAAGCTTTCTTT
cdr3_aa: CASILPLNTEAFF

j_call: TRBJ2-3
d_call: .
v_call: TRBV28
clone_size: .
cdr3_nt: TGTGCCAGCAACCACCGGGACACTACGCAGTATTTT
cdr3_aa: CASNHRDTTQYF

j_call: TRBJ1-2
d_call: .
v_call: TRBV19
clone_size: .
cdr3_nt: TGTGCCAGTAAGGACAGTTTTCGGTACTATGGCTACACCTTC
cdr3_aa: CASKDSFRYYGYTF

j_call: TRBJ2-7
d_call: .
v_call: TRBV9
clone_size: .
cdr3_nt: TGTGCCAGCAGCGTAGCGGGTGCGTCCTACGAGCAGTACTTC
cdr3_aa: CASSVAGASYEQYF

j_call: TRBJ1-1
d_call: TRBD1
v_call: TRBV5-1
clone_size: .
cdr3_nt: TGCGCCAGCAGCCGGGGGACAGCTTCTATGAACACTGAAGCTTTCTTT
cdr3_aa: CASSRGTASMNTEAFF

j_call: TRBJ1-5
d_call: TRBD1
v_call: TRBV19
clone_size: .
cdr3_nt: TGTGCCAGTAGCCCGCGCGACAGGGTTTGGGGCCAGCCCCAGCATTTT
cdr3_aa: CASSPRDRVWGQPQHF

j_call: TRBJ1-1
d_call: .
v_call: TRBV5-1
clone_size: .
cdr3_nt: TGCGCCAGCAGCTTGGCCGCGGGGAACACTGAAGCTTTCTTT
cdr3_aa: CASSLAAGNTEAFF

j_call: TRBJ2-7
d_call: TRBD2
v_call: TRBV7-2
clone_size: .
cdr3_nt: TGTGCCAGCAGCCGGATGGGCGGGGGGTTCTACGAGCAGTACTTC
cdr3_aa: CASSRMGGGFYEQYF

j_call: TRBJ2-4
d_call: .
v_call: TRBV9
clone_size: .
cdr3_nt: TGTGCCAGCAGCTTATCCGGGACAGCCAAAAACATTCAGTACTTC
cdr3_aa: CASSLSGTAKNIQYF

j_call: TRBJ1-3
d_call: .
v_call: TRBV5-4
clone_size: .
cdr3_nt: TGTGCCAGCAGCTTGGACTTGAGCTCTGGAAACACCATATATTTT
cdr3_aa: CASSLDLSSGNTIYF

j_call: TRBJ1-2
d_call: .
v_call: TRBV6-1
clone_size: .
cdr3_nt: TGTGCCAGCAGATGGTCGGGGTCGGATGGCTACACCTTC
cdr3_aa: CASRWSGSDGYTF

j_call: TRBJ1-6
d_call: .
v_call: TRBV10-3
clone_size: few
cdr3_nt: TGTGCCATAAGCAGTGGGGGCTCCTATAATTCACCCCTCCACTTT
cdr3_aa: CAISSGGSYNSPLHF

j_call: TRBJ2-7
d_call: .
v_call: TRBV6-5
clone_size: .
cdr3_nt: TGTGCCAGCAAGGGTTCCTACGAGCAGTACTTC
cdr3_aa: CASKGSYEQYF

j_call: TRBJ2-1
d_call: TRBD2
v_call: TRBV6-6
clone_size: .
cdr3_nt: TGTGCCAGCAGTCTGAGGAGCGGGGGGCACAATGAGCAGTTCTTC
cdr3_aa: CASSLRSGGHNEQFF

j_call: TRBJ1-1
d_call: .
v_call: TRBV5-1
clone_size: .
cdr3_nt: TGCGCCAGCAGCCCAACCCGACAGGTAGGGGGTTACACTGAAGCTTTCTTT
cdr3_aa: CASSPTRQVGGYTEAFF

j_call: TRBJ1-4
d_call: .
v_call: TRBV27
clone_size: .
cdr3_nt: TGTGCCAGCAGTCCCCAGGGGAGGAGCATTGGGAAACTGTTTTTT
cdr3_aa: CASSPQGRSIGKLFF

j_call: TRBJ1-5
d_call: .
v_call: TRBV9
clone_size: .
cdr3_nt: TGTGCCAGCAGCGTAGGACAGGATAGCAATCAGCCCCAGCATTTT
cdr3_aa: CASSVGQDSNQPQHF

j_call: TRBJ1-1
d_call: .
v_call: TRBV5-4
clone_size: .
cdr3_nt: TGTGCCAGCAGCGCGGGGAACCTGAACACTGAAGCTTTCTTT
cdr3_aa: CASSAGNLNTEAFF

j_call: TRBJ2-3
d_call: .
v_call: TRBV28
clone_size: .
cdr3_nt: TGTGCCAGCAGTTTGCCCAGGGACACAGATACGCAGTATTTT
cdr3_aa: CASSLPRDTDTQYF

j_call: TRBJ2-3
d_call: .
v_call: TRBV6-4
clone_size: .
cdr3_nt: TGTGCCAGCAGTGCTGAGGGTCTTCGGACAGATACGCAGTATTTT
cdr3_aa: CASSAEGLRTDTQYF

j_call: TRBJ1-5
d_call: .
v_call: TRBV19
clone_size: .
cdr3_nt: TGTGCCAGTAGTATGGAGACAGGACCAAATCAGCCCCAGCATTTT
cdr3_aa: CASSMETGPNQPQHF

j_call: TRBJ2-1
d_call: TRBD2
v_call: TRBV29-1
clone_size: once
cdr3_nt: TGCAGCGTTGATGGACTAGCCTACAATGAGCAGTTCTTC
cdr3_aa: CSVDGLAYNEQFF

j_call: TRBJ1-1
d_call: .
v_call: TRBV19
clone_size: .
cdr3_nt: TGTGCCAGTATCCCCGAGCAGGGGAACACTGAAGCTTTCTTT
cdr3_aa: CASIPEQGNTEAFF